The entry that follows covers one TCR beta chain sequence. The antigen is unknown. This record comes from a study of T cells in Graves' hyperthyroidism and ophthalmopathy. General study points: In simple terms, a model built on 13 V-J features told ophthalmopathy apart from stable hyperthyroidism.

Germline V gene lookup returns CDR1 SGHRS and CDR2 YFSETQ. V was trimmed by 0 bases and J by 6 bases, leaving 1 base between them. This CDR3 comprises 10 residues. Amplification of TCR beta CDR3 regions was performed using RNA transcripts as template. The HTBI primer set was used in a first-round RT-PCR of the TCR CDR3. TCRdb reanalysed the multiplex PCR reads using MiXCR and keeps one entry per CDR3 protein. The sample consists of just over 550,000 distinct CDR3 sequences, 46% of them appearing once. Hyperthyroidism patients were newly diagnosed, had disease duration under 2 months, and were aged 18 to 65 years. Diagnosis relied on clinical symptoms, serum thyroxine and TRAb, thyroid ultrasound and orbital computed tomography.

Sequenced input: peripheral blood or thyroid tissue (not recorded which). The TCR comes from a woman aged 18-30 years with Graves' hyperthyroidism. This chain links TRBV5-1 with TRBJ2-7; D not certain. The CDR3 loop reads CASSLAEQYF. The DNA for the CDR3 is TGCGCCAGCAGCTTGGCCGAGCAGTACTTC.